This paragraph covers one T cell receptor (beta chain) sequence. What it recognizes is unknown. This sample is drawn from a study of beta chain features in type 1 diabetes. Turning to the study itself: There were approximately 110,000,000 sorted cells examined across all samples.

cDNA synthesis used the whole RNA isolate, giving expressed TCRB sequences. Data came from immunoSEQ multiplex PCR; TCRdb stores just in-frame clones and leaves some out. The data contain 200,000 to 300,000 clones, 68% of them singletons. Study-wide results and caveats: Lower insertion and higher deletion counts appeared at VDJ junctions in type 1 diabetes patients. Researchers cautioned that cDNA sequencing could over-represent cells with high TCR expression. In all four CD4+ subsets, TCRB CDR3 length was significantly, moderately reduced in type 1 diabetes.

The TCR was taken from a young man in good health. What was sequenced was naive CD4+ T cells from blood.

CDR3 DNA sequence: TGTGCCAGCAGCAGACCAGACCCAGGCTATGGCTACACCTTC. It codes for CASSRPDPGYGYTF. The V and J genes are TRBV5-4 and TRBJ1-2; D gene uncertain. The CDR3 spans 14 residues. Trimming cost V 4 bases and J 4 bases, with 14 bases left between them. Germline V lookup: CDR1 SGHNT, CDR2 YYREEE (reference sequence).